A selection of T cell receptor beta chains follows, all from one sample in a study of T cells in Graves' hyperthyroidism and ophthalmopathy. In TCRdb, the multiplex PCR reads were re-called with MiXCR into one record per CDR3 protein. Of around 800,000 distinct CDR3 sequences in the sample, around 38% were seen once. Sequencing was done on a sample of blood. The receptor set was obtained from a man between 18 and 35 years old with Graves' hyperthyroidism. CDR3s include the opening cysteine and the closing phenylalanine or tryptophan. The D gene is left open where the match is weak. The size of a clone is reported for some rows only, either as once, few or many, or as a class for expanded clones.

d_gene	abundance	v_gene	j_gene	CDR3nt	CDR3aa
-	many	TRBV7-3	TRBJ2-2	TGTGCCAGCAGCTTAACTGGTGGGACCAACACCGGGGAGCTGTTTTTT	CASSLTGGTNTGELFF
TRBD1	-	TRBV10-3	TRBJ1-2	TGTGCCAGCAGACGACAGGGGAGAGGGAATGGCTACACCTTC	CASRRQGRGNGYTF
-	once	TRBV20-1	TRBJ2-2	TGCAGTGCTAGAGAGGACGGGGAGCTGTTTTTT	CSAREDGELFF
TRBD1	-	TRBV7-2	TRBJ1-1	TGTGCCAGCAGCTTAAACAGGGGGGTGAACACTGAAGCTTTCTTT	CASSLNRGVNTEAFF
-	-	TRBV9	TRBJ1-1	TGTGCCAGCAGCGACTTTGGGGGCACTGAAGCTTTCTTT	CASSDFGGTEAFF
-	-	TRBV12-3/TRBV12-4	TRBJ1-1	TGTGCCAGCACTGCGGCGGGGGTGGCGTTGGCTTTCTTT	CASTAAGVALAFF
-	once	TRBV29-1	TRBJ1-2	TGCAGCGTTGAAGGGCAGGTTAACTATGGCTACACCTTC	CSVEGQVNYGYTF
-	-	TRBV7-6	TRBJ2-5	TGTGCCAGCCTTGGGGGGAGCTTGCCAGAGACCCAGTACTTC	CASLGGSLPETQYF
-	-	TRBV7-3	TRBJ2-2	TGTGCCAGCAGCTTAAGCGGACAGAGCACCGGGGAGCTGTTTTTT	CASSLSGQSTGELFF
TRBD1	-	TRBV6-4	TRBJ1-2	TGTGCCAGCAGTGACGATCCGGACAGGAACTATGGCTACACCTTC	CASSDDPDRNYGYTF
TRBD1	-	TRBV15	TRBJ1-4	TGTGCCACCAGCAGAGACAGGGGGGGTGAAAAACTGTTTTTT	CATSRDRGGEKLFF
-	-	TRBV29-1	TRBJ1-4	TGCAGCAGCCAAGGTCCCCAGATTAATGAAAAACTGTTTTTT	CSSQGPQINEKLFF
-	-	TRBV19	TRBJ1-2	TGTGCCAGTAGTATTGGGCTCCTGAGGGCGATGCGTGGCTACACCTTC	CASSIGLLRAMRGYTF
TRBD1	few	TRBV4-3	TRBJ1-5	TGCGCCAGCAGCCAACGACAGGGAGCGCAGCCCCAGCATTTT	CASSQRQGAQPQHF
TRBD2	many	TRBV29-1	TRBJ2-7	TGCAGCGTTCAAAGCGGGAGTAGTGACTACGAGCAGTACTTC	CSVQSGSSDYEQYF
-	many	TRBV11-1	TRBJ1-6	TGTGCCAGCAGCCTCTTACAACATAATTCACCCCTCCACTTT	CASSLLQHNSPLHF
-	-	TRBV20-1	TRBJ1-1	TGCAGTGCCCACCGGACAGTCACTGAAGCTTTCTTT	CSAHRTVTEAFF
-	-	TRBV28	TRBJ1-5	TGTGCCAGCACCACCAGGAATCAGCCCCAGCATTTT	CASTTRNQPQHF
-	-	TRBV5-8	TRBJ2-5	TGTGCCAGCAGCTGGGATTGGGACTTC	CASSWDWDF
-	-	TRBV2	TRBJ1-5	TGTGCCAGCATCCCGGGGGCAGGCCAGCCCCAGCATTTT	CASIPGAGQPQHF
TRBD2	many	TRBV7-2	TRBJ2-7	TGTGCCAGCAGCTTGACTAGCGGGAGCCCCGAGCAGTACTTC	CASSLTSGSPEQYF
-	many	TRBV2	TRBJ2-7	TGTGCCAGCAGTGGGTTCGGGGTTACGGGCGAGCAGTACTTC	CASSGFGVTGEQYF
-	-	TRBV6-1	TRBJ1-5	TGTGCCAGCAGCCCAGCCCTGGGGGGCAATCAGCCCCAGCATTTT	CASSPALGGNQPQHF
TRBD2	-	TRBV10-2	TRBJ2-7	TGCGCCAGCAGTGAGACAGCGGGGAGCAACTACGAGCAGTACTTC	CASSETAGSNYEQYF
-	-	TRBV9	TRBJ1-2	TGTGTCAGCAGTTTCGGGTCAGGGGGCTACACCTTC	CVSSFGSGGYTF
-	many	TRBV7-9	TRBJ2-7	TGTGCCAGCAGCTTAAGTGGTGGACTCTCCTACGAGCAGTACTTC	CASSLSGGLSYEQYF
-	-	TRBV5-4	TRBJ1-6	TGTGCCAGCAGCTTGGGGCTGAGTAATTCACCCCTCCACTTT	CASSLGLSNSPLHF
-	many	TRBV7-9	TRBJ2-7	TGTGCCAGCAGCCCCGGACAGCTCACCGAGCAGTACTTC	CASSPGQLTEQYF
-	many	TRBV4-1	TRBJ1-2	TGCGCCAGCAGCCAAGAAGGGCTAGCTAACTATGGCTACACCTTC	CASSQEGLANYGYTF
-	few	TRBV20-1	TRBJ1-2	TGCAGTGCTGAACCGCTGGGATACAGGGAGGCCTATGGCTACACCTTC	CSAEPLGYREAYGYTF
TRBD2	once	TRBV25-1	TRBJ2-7	TGTGCCAGCAGTTTTAACGCGGGAGGTGTCTACGAGCAGTACTTC	CASSFNAGGVYEQYF
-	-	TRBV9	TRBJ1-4	TGTGCCAGCAGCGTAGAACCAACTAATGAAAAACTGTTTTTT	CASSVEPTNEKLFF
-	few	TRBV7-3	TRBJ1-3	TGTGCCAGCAGCTTATATGACGGTGCAAACACCATATATTTT	CASSLYDGANTIYF
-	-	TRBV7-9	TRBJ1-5	TGTGCCGGCAGCTTCGCAATCCCGGGTCAGCCCCAGCATTTT	CAGSFAIPGQPQHF
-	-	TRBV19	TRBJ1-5	TGTGCCAGCTCTGGGTCACGCAATCAGCCCCAGCATTTT	CASSGSRNQPQHF
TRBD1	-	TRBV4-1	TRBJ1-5	TGCGCCAGCAGCCACACGACAGGGGGCTATCAGCCCCAGCATTTT	CASSHTTGGYQPQHF
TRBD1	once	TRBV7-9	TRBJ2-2	TGTGCCAGCAGCTCCACCCGGGACAGGTGGTCCGGGGAGCTGTTTTTT	CASSSTRDRWSGELFF
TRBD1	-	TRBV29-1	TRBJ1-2	TGCAGCGTTGGGCAGGGGGCCACTAACTATGGCTACACCTTC	CSVGQGATNYGYTF
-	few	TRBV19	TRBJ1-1	TGTGCCAGTAGTATAGGGGCAGGGTTTTCGCAGAACACTGAAGCTTTCTTT	CASSIGAGFSQNTEAFF